These 28 T cell receptor beta chains originate from one sample sequenced in a study of blood T cell repertoires in COVID-19. Measured with immunoSEQ multiplex PCR; TCRdb has only the in-frame clones, and not every one. In the table there are more than 350,000 clones, around nine tenths of which are singletons. The sample consisted of PBMCs or T cells enriched from blood (not recorded which). The receptors come from a woman aged 18-29 years who had been exposed to COVID-19.

The J gene is TRBJ1-1, the V gene TRBV4-2, with no clear D. The CDR3 covers 14 residues. Trimming removed 1 base from V and 4 bases from J, with 10 bases in between. Per germline, CDR1 LGHNA and CDR2 YNFKEQ. The CDR3 nucleotides are TGTGCCAGCAGCCAAGTGTCAGAATCCACTGAAGCTTTCTTT. Protein sequence: CASSQVSESTEAFF.

The J gene is TRBJ2-3, the V gene TRBV7-9, with 8 bases matching TRBD2. The CDR3 is made up of 16 amino acids. V trimming: 5 bases; J trimming: 4 bases; junction bases outside the gene matches: 11. Germline lookup yields CDR1 SEHNR and CDR2 FQNEAQ (reference sequence). The CDR3 spells CASSGERGSSADTQYF. The CDR3 DNA reads as TGTGCCAGCAGCGGGGAGCGGGGGAGCTCGGCAGATACGCAGTATTTT.

The chain joins TRBV2 to TRBJ1-4, with TRBD1 matching over 8 bases. The CDR3 covers 14 residues. Germline CDR1 reads SNHLY; CDR2 reads FYNNEI. V lost 5 bases, J lost 8 bases, and 7 bases stayed unmatched. CDR3 sequence (DNA): TGTGCCAGCAGTTCTGACAGGGGTGACGAAAAACTGTTTTTT. It is translated as CASSSDRGDEKLFF.

This clone has only a few counts. The chain couples TRBV3-1 (or the pseudogene TRBV3-2) to TRBJ2-1, with 7 bases matching TRBD2. V was pared by 3 bases and J by 10 bases, with 6 bases of the junction left unmatched. The CDR3 covers 13 residues. The germline V gene has CDR1 LGHDT and CDR2 YNNKEL (reference sequence). CDR3 loop: CASSHLAEREQFF. DNA for the CDR3: TGTGCCAGCAGCCATCTAGCGGAGAGGGAGCAGTTCTTC.

The rearrangement links TRBV28 to TRBJ1-5, with 8 bases fitting TRBD1. Germline trimming cut 4 bases from V and 7 bases from J; bases unmatched to any gene: 9. Germline V gene lookup returns CDR1 MDHEN and CDR2 SYDVKM. The CDR3 sequence is 15 residues long. Written as DNA, the CDR3 is TGTGCCAGCAGTTCTTTCGGACAGGGACGGCAGCCCCAGCATTTT. Translating gives CASSSFGQGRQPQHF.

The rearrangement joins TRBV3-1 (or the pseudogene TRBV3-2) to TRBJ2-5; 9 bases are a match to TRBD2. The V and J ends lost 1 base and 7 bases, in that order; junction bases with no gene match: 10. This CDR3 region has 16 residues. The germline V gene encodes CDR1 LGHDT and CDR2 YNNKEL (reference sequence). The CDR3 reads CASSQGKAGGRVTQYF. CDR3 nucleotides: TGTGCCAGCAGCCAAGGAAAAGCGGGGGGCCGGGTGACCCAGTACTTC.

The CDR3 spells CASSLVLAGVWHEQYF. CDR3 DNA sequence: TGTGCCAGCAGCTTAGTCCTCGCGGGAGTGTGGCACGAGCAGTACTTC. The rearrangement joins TRBV7-8 to TRBJ2-7; TRBD2 matches 7 bases. The CDR3 is made up of 16 amino acids. Trimming cost V 1 base and J 5 bases; bases outside gene matches: 11. Germline CDR1 and CDR2: SGHVS and FQNEAQ.

V usage is TRBV7-7 and J usage is TRBJ2-5; D is perhaps TRBD2 (5 bases). V was pared by 2 bases and J by 1 base, with 14 bases between. The CDR3 length is 16 residues. From germline, CDR1 is SSHAT and CDR2 FNYEAQ (reference sequence). The CDR3 DNA sequence: TGTGCCAGCAGCTTAATCCCGTCGGCGGGCCAAGAGACCCAGTACTTC. This sequence encodes CASSLIPSAGQETQYF. The full variable domain, in which reference TRBV7-7 and TRBJ2-5 provide the parts outside the CDR3, is GAGVSQSPRYKVTKRGQDVTLRCDPISSHATLYWYQQALGQGPEFLTYFNYEAQPDKSGLPSDRFSAERPEGSISTLTIQRTEQRDSAMYRCASSLIPSAGQETQYFGPGTRLLVL.

The genes are TRBV10-3 and TRBJ1-4; weak D call: TRBD1 (5 bases). Germline V gene data show CDR1 as ENHRY and CDR2 as SYGVKD. V shed 0 bases and J shed 7 bases, with 12 bases lying between them. The CDR3 is made up of 15 amino acids. The CDR3 reads CAISESWGVGEKLFF. The DNA for the CDR3 is TGTGCCATCAGTGAGTCTTGGGGGGTCGGTGAAAAACTGTTTTTT.

CDR3 sequence (DNA): TGCGCCAGCAGCCAAAGGGGTTCTGGGGCCAACGTCCTGACTTTC. Protein: CASSQRGSGANVLTF. V usage is TRBV4-3 and J usage is TRBJ2-6; tentative D call: TRBD1 (5 bases). This CDR3 comprises 15 residues. CDR1 is LGHNA and CDR2 is YSLEER in the germline V gene. Trimming removed 2 bases at V and 1 base at J, with 6 bases between.

The chain has TRBV18 and TRBJ2-1; 9 nucleotides match TRBD1. The V and J ends lost 6 bases and 8 bases, in that order; junction bases with no gene match: 5. Germline CDR1 reads KGHSH; CDR2 reads LQKENI. This CDR3 contains 13 residues. CDR3 in DNA: TGTGCCAGCTCCCCGGGACAGGGTGATGAGCAGTTCTTC. This codes for CASSPGQGDEQFF. Based on the CDR3 plus reference TRBV18 and TRBJ2-1, the full variable domain is NAGVMQNPRHLVRRRGQEARLRCSPMKGHSHVYWYRQLPEEGLKFMVYLQKENIIDESGMPKERFSAEFPKEGPSILRIQQVVRGDSAAYFCASSPGQGDEQFFGPGTRLTVL.

The V call is TRBV20-1, the J call TRBJ2-5, with 10 nucleotides matching TRBD2. The V and J ends lost 3 bases and 4 bases, in that order; junction bases with no gene match: 14. The CDR3 is 17 residues long. Looked up from germline, CDR1 is DFQATT and CDR2 is SNEGSKA (reference sequence). The CDR3 reads CSASPQSGASGRETQYF. CDR3 sequence (DNA): TGCAGTGCTAGTCCCCAATCCGGGGCTAGCGGGAGAGAGACCCAGTACTTC.

The CDR3 spells CASSTGMGTGYTF. In DNA form, the CDR3 reads TGTGCCAGCAGTACAGGGATGGGCACAGGCTACACCTTC. The J gene is TRBJ1-2, the V gene TRBV27; tentatively, D is TRBD1 (6 bases). Trimming took off 5 bases at V and 8 bases at J, with 15 bases between the two ends. From germline, CDR1 is MNHEY and CDR2 SMNVEV (reference sequence). There are 13 residues in the CDR3.

V gene TRBV19 combines with J gene TRBJ1-2; D unresolved. V was trimmed by 3 bases and J by 4 bases, leaving 15 bases between them. Per the germline V gene, CDR1 is LNHDA and CDR2 is SQIVND (reference sequence). The CDR3 sequence is 15 residues long. The CDR3 here is CASSIVSPGSYGYTF. As DNA, the CDR3 is TGTGCCAGTAGTATCGTTTCCCCGGGATCCTATGGCTACACCTTC.

The V and J genes are TRBV18 and TRBJ1-2; D not certain. Trimming stripped 2 bases from V and 8 bases from J, with 12 bases between. Germline V gene sequence: CDR1 KGHSH, CDR2 LQKENI. The CDR3 sequence is 13 residues long. The CDR3 is CASSPGSGPGYTF. CDR3 DNA sequence: TGTGCCAGCTCACCAGGGTCAGGCCCGGGCTACACCTTC.

The V gene is TRBV9, the J gene TRBJ2-2; 8 bases agree with TRBD2. Trimming took 2 bases from V and 6 from J; bases not matched to a gene: 12. The CDR3 has 17 amino acids. Germline loops: CDR1 SGDLS, CDR2 YYNGEE. The CDR3 here is CASSVASGTSVPGELFF. The DNA of the CDR3 is TGTGCCAGCAGCGTCGCTTCCGGGACTAGTGTCCCCGGGGAGCTGTTTTTT.

The rearrangement joins TRBV5-6 to TRBJ1-3, with D possibly being TRBD1 (5 bases). The germline CDR1 and CDR2 sequences are SGHDT and YYEEEE. V dropped 0 bases and J dropped 2 bases, with 9 bases sitting between them. The CDR3 contains 15 residues. CDR3 sequence reads: CASSLVGGPGNTIYF. The DNA for the CDR3 is TGTGCCAGCAGCTTGGTGGGGGGACCTGGAAACACCATATATTTT.

This clone came up a few times. The chain carries TRBV2 and TRBJ2-7; TRBD2 aligns across 10 bases. CDR3 length equals 14 residues. The V segment lost 5 bases and the J segment 6 bases; nucleotides outside the gene matches: 7. The germline gives CDR1 SNHLY, CDR2 FYNNEI. The CDR3 DNA follows: TGTGCCAGCAGTCCGAGCGGGAGGGCTGTCGAGCAGTACTTC. Protein: CASSPSGRAVEQYF.

The chain carries TRBV11-3 and TRBJ1-1; 8 bases line up with TRBD1. CDR1 SGHNT and CDR2 YENEEA come from the germline V gene. There are 16 residues in the CDR3. Losses at the gene ends were 5 bases for V and 1 base for J; bases not matched to a gene: 9. The CDR3 sequence: CASSAGTGNGNTEAFF. The CDR3 DNA reads as TGTGCCAGCAGCGCCGGGACAGGTAATGGGAACACTGAAGCTTTCTTT.

Notes on this clone: The sample contains more than one DNA sequence encoding this CDR3. V and J are TRBV18 and TRBJ1-2; D might be TRBD1 (5 bases). The length of the CDR3 is 13 residues. Germline V lookup: CDR1 KGHSH, CDR2 LQKENI. V was cut by 2 bases and J by 5 bases, with 9 bases left in between. CDR3 nucleotides: TGTGCCAGCTCACCAGGGGCAGGGTATGGCTACACCTTC. Translating it yields CASSPGAGYGYTF.

In this sample, this clone turned up a few times. The chain carries TRBV4-2 and TRBJ1-6; the D gene is possibly TRBD1 (5 bases). The germline V gene encodes CDR1 LGHNA and CDR2 YNFKEQ. The V and J ends lost 4 bases and 5 bases respectively, with 15 bases between them. This CDR3 is 16 amino acids long. CDR3: CASSPRLGVNNSPLHF. CDR3 coding DNA: TGTGCCAGCAGCCCTCGATTAGGGGTCAATAATTCACCCCTCCACTTT.

About this clone: Other DNA sequences in this specimen translate into the identical CDR3. This chain uses TRBV6-5 with TRBJ2-2; 7 positions agree with TRBD2. Per the germline V gene, CDR1 is MNHEY and CDR2 is SVGAGI. The ends lost 6 bases at V and 5 bases at J; junction bases unmatched: 3. CDR3 size: 13 residues. The CDR3 DNA reads as TGTGCCAGCAGAAGGGAGGGAACCGGGGAGCTGTTTTTT. Its translation: CASRREGTGELFF.

This rearrangement joins TRBV4-2 to TRBJ2-3; 12 positions match TRBD2. Germline V gives CDR1 LGHNA, CDR2 YNFKEQ. CDR3 length: 20 residues. V lost 2 bases, J lost 1 base, and 13 bases stayed unmatched. CDR3 sequence (DNA): TGTGCCAGCAGCCAATTCACTAGCGGGGGGTCAAACTCGCGCACAGATACGCAGTATTTT. This codes for CASSQFTSGGSNSRTDTQYF.

J is TRBJ1-1 and V is TRBV27, with no clear D. The CDR3 is 13 amino acids. V gave up 8 bases and J gave up 1 base, with 11 bases separating them. Germline assignment: CDR1 MNHEY and CDR2 SMNVEV (reference sequence). The DNA for the CDR3 is TGTGCCAGCCGAAGGAGACCGAACACTGAAGCTTTCTTT. Its translation is CASRRRPNTEAFF.

The chain is built from TRBV5-1 and TRBJ2-7; 10 bases match TRBD2. With V trimmed by 1 base and J by 3 bases, 4 bases remained unmatched. The CDR3 totals 15 residues. Germline loops: CDR1 SGHRS, CDR2 YFSETQ. In nucleotides, the CDR3 is TGCGCCAGCAGCTTGACTAGCGGGACTTACTACGAGCAGTACTTC. It is translated as CASSLTSGTYYEQYF. The entire variable domain, with the rest obtained from reference TRBV5-1 and TRBJ2-7, is as follows: KAGVTQTPRYLIKTRGQQVTLSCSPISGHRSVSWYQQTPGQGLQFLFEYFSETQRNKGNFPGRFSGRQFSNSRSEMNVSTLELGDSALYLCASSLTSGTYYEQYFGPGTRLTVT.

This clone was detected only once. The rearrangement uses TRBV6-5 and TRBJ2-7; D gene uncertain. Trimming took 4 bases from V and 7 from J, leaving 11 bases between them. The CDR3 is 12 amino acids. From germline, CDR1 is MNHEY and CDR2 SVGAGI. CDR3 amino acids: CASSSLAEEQYF. The CDR3 DNA reads TGTGCCAGCAGTTCTCTGGCGGAAGAGCAGTACTTC.

This chain connects TRBV4-2 to TRBJ2-5; D ambiguous. This CDR3 has 14 amino acids. Germline CDR1 reads LGHNA; CDR2 reads YNFKEQ. V was shortened by 4 bases and J by 5 bases, with 14 bases between the two germline ends. The CDR3 DNA follows: TGTGCCAGCAGCCCCTTTGATTTGCGGGAGACCCAGTACTTC. Protein: CASSPFDLRETQYF.

The rearrangement joins TRBV4-1 to TRBJ1-3; D uncertain. The germline V gene has CDR1 MGHRA and CDR2 YSYEKL. The V gene lost 1 base and the J gene lost 0 bases, with 7 bases spanning the gap. This CDR3 has 15 amino acids. CDR3 sequence: CASSQVLSSGNTIYF. For the CDR3, the DNA is TGCGCCAGCAGCCAAGTCCTATCCTCTGGAAACACCATATATTTT.